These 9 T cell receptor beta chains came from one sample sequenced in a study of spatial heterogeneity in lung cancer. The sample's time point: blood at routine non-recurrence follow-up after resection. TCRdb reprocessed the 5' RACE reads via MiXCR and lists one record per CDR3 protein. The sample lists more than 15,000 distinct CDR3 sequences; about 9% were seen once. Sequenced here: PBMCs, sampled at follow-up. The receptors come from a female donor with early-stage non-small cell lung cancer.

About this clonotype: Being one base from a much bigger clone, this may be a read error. The CDR3 protein is CASSPPGVRNGELLF. CDR3 DNA: TGTGCCAGCAGCCCCCCGGGGGTTAGAAACGGGGAGCTGCTTTTT. V and J are TRBV7-2 and TRBJ2-2, with a possible D match to TRBD2 (6 bases). Germline CDR1 and CDR2: SGHTA and FQGNSA. The length of the CDR3 is 15 residues.

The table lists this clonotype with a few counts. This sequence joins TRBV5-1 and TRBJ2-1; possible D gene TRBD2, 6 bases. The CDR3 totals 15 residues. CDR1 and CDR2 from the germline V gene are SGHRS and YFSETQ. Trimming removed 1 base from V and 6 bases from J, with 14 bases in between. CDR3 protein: CASSLPASVGNEQFF. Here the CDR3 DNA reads TGCGCCAGCAGCTTGCCGGCTAGCGTTGGCAATGAGCAGTTCTTC.

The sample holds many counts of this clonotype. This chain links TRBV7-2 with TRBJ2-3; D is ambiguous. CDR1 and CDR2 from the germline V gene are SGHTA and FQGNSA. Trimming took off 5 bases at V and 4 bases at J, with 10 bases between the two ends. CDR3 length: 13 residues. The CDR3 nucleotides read TGTGCCAGCAGCCGAGAGATAGCAGATACGCAGTATTTT. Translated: CASSREIADTQYF.

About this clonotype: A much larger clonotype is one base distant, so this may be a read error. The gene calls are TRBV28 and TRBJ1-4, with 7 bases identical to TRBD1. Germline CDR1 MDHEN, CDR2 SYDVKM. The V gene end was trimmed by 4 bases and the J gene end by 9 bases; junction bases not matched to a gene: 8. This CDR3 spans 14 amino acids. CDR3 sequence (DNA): TGTGCCAGCAGTTCCGGGACAGTCAAGCAAAAACTGTTTTTT. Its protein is CASSSGTVKQKLFF.

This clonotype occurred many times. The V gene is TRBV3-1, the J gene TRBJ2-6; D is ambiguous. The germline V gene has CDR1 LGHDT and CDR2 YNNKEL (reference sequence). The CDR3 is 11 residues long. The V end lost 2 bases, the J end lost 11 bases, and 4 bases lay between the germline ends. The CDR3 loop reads CASSQNDVLTF. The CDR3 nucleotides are TGTGCCAGCAGCCAAAACGACGTCCTGACTTTC.

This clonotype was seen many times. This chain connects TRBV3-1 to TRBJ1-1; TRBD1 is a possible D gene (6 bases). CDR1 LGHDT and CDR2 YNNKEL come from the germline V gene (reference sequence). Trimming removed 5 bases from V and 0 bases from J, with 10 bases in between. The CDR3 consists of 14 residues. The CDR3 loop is CASSEQGLNTEAFF. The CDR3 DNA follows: TGTGCCAGCAGCGAACAGGGTTTGAACACTGAAGCTTTCTTT.

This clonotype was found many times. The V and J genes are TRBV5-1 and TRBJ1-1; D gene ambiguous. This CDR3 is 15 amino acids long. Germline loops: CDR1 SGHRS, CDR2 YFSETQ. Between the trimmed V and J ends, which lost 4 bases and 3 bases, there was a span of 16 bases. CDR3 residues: CASSPRLGSDTEAFF. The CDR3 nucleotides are TGCGCCAGCAGCCCCCGGCTGGGATCGGACACTGAAGCTTTCTTT.

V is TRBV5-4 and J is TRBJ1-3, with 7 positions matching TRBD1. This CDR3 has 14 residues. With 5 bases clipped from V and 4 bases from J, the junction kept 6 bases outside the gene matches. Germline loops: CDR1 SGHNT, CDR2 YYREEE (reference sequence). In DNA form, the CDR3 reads TGTGCCAGCAGTCGGCAGGGGGACGGAAACACCATATATTTT. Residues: CASSRQGDGNTIYF.

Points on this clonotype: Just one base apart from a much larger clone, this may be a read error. The CDR3 reads CASSSSSPWPDYEQYF. CDR3 DNA: TGTGCCAGCAGCTCCTCTTCTCCCTGGCCCGATTACGAGCAGTACTTC. V gene TRBV11-3 combines with J gene TRBJ2-7; D remains ambiguous. The CDR3 loop spans 16 amino acids. The germline V and J ends were trimmed by 4 bases and 4 bases, with 20 bases remaining between them. Looked up from germline, CDR1 is SGHNT and CDR2 is YENEEA.